This entry concerns a single TCR beta chain. This sample was included in a study of T cell changes during pregnancy in multiple sclerosis. The CDR3 is made up of 12 amino acids. Trimming removed 7 bases at V and 9 bases at J, with 13 bases between. Germline V gene data show CDR1 as MDHEN and CDR2 as SYDVKM. The protocol was immunoSEQ multiplex PCR, while the TCRdb copy is restricted to in-frame clones and leaves out a portion. The table has roughly 47,000 clones, approximately 90% seen once. The gene calls are TRBV28 and TRBJ2-1; D might be TRBD2 (7 bases). The receptor comes from a female donor with multiple sclerosis, enrolled in a pregnancy study. Sequences were derived from CD4+ T cells from peripheral blood mononuclear cells, sampled after pregnancy. CDR3 nucleotide sequence: TGTGCCAGCACCTCTAGGGGGGGTGAGCAGTTCTTC. Protein sequence: CASTSRGGEQFF.